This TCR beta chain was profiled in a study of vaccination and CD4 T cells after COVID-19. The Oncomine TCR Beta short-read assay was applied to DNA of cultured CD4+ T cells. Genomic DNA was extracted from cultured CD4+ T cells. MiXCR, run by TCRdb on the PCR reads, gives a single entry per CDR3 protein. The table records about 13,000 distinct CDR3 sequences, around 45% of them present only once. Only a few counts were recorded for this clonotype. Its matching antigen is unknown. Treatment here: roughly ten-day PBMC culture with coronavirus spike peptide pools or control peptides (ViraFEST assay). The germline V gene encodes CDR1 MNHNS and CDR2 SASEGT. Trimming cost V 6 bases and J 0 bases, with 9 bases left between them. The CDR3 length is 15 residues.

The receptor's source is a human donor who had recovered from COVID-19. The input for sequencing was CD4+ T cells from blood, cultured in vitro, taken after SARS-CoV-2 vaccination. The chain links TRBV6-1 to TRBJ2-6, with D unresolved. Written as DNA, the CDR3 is TGTGCCAGCAGGGAACAATACTCTGGGGCCAACGTCCTGACTTTC. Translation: CASREQYSGANVLTF.